Given below is one TCR beta chain in context. Its antigen is not known. The CDR3 extends over 13 amino acids. Trimming took 9 bases from V and 9 from J; bases not matched to a gene: 12. In germline, CDR1 is LNHDA, CDR2 SQIVND (reference sequence). TCRdb's copy holds only in-frame clones and misses some; the assay was immunoSEQ multiplex PCR. Among approximately 110,000 clones listed, 88% were seen once. The source of the sample is a study of T cell responses to AZD1222 COVID-19 vaccine. Study-wide context: Combined were second doses at about 4 or about 12 weeks. Study observations and caveats: Possibly, clonal diversity was underestimated; donors were largely white British and included more females. Spike-spanning, vaccine-associated CD4 TCRs were dominant at 160-218 and 743-854. Repertoire sampling occurred only after the peak T cell response.

The sequencing used peripheral blood, collected on day 0 of AZD1222 vaccination. V and J are TRBV19 and TRBJ2-7, with 9 bases aligning to TRBD1. This TCR was sampled from an adult in good health. This CDR3 reads CASQTGTGYMQYF. The CDR3 DNA follows: TGTGCCAGCCAAACCGGGACAGGGTATATGCAGTACTTC.